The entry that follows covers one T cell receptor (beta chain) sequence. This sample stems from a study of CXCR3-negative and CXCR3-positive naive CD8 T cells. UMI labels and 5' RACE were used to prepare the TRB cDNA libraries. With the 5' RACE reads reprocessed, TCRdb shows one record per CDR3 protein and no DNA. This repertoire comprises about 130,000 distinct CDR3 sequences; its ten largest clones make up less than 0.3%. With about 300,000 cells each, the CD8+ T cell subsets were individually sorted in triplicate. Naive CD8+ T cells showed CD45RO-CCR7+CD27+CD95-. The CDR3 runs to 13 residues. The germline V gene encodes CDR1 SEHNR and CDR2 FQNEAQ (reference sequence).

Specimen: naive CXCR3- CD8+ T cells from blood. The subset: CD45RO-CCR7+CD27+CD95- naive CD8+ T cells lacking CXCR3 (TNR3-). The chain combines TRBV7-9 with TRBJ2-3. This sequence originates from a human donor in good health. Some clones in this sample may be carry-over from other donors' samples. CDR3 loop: CASSLAFRDTQYF.